A single sample gave rise to the 21 T cell receptor beta chains below, sequenced in a study of blood T cell repertoires in COVID-19. Only in-frame clones appear in the TCRdb table, and some are missing; sequencing was by immunoSEQ multiplex PCR. The sample has hundreds of thousands of clones, 87% seen once. Sample: PBMCs or T cells enriched from blood (not recorded which). Receptor source: a woman between 40 and 50 years old who had recovered from COVID-19.

J is TRBJ1-4 and V is TRBV30, with no clear D. Trimming removed 4 bases from V and 1 base from J, with 10 bases in between. Per the germline V gene, CDR1 is GTSNPN and CDR2 is SVGIG (reference sequence). The CDR3 loop spans 14 amino acids. In DNA, the CDR3 is TGTGCCTGGAACGAAGGAGTAACTAATGAAAAACTGTTTTTT. As protein: CAWNEGVTNEKLFF.

The chain links TRBV20-1 to TRBJ2-1; D not certain. V was trimmed by 4 bases and J by 5 bases, leaving 6 bases between them. This CDR3 is built from 11 residues. CDR1 and CDR2 from the germline V gene are DFQATT and SNEGSKA (reference sequence). The CDR3 is CSATTDNEQFF. The DNA of the CDR3 is TGCAGTGCTACGACTGACAATGAGCAGTTCTTC.

This clone came up a few times. The V call is TRBV3-1 (or the pseudogene TRBV3-2), the J call TRBJ2-2, with TRBD2 matching 8 bases. Trimming removed 2 bases from V and 8 bases from J; junction bases left unmatched: 4. This CDR3 comprises 14 residues. The V gene's germline CDR1 is LGHDT and CDR2 YNNKEL (reference sequence). Here the CDR3 DNA reads TGTGCCAGCAGCCAACCCCCTAGCGGGGGGGAGCTGTTTTTT. This sequence encodes CASSQPPSGGELFF.

This clone was seen a single time. This rearrangement joins TRBV30 to TRBJ1-4; TRBD1 might be the D (5 bases). The V gene lost 5 bases and the J gene lost 6 bases, with 16 bases spanning the gap. The germline gives CDR1 GTSNPN, CDR2 SVGIG (reference sequence). CDR3 length equals 14 residues. The CDR3 nucleotides read TGTGCCTGGGATCAGGGTGCGGTTGATGAAAAACTGTTTTTT. Translating gives CAWDQGAVDEKLFF.

The gene calls are TRBV28 and TRBJ1-2; 8 bases fit TRBD1. The germline gives CDR1 MDHEN, CDR2 SYDVKM. Trimming cost V 7 bases and J 1 base; bases outside gene matches: 5. The CDR3 covers 14 residues. This CDR3 is CASKRDRINYGYTF. In DNA, the CDR3 is TGTGCCAGCAAGCGGGACAGGATTAACTATGGCTACACCTTC.

This clone has just a few counts. The genes are TRBV21-1 and TRBJ2-7; the D call in the table, TRBD1, was not verified against the DNA. TRBV21-1 is deemed a pseudogene. The CDR3 consists of 14 residues. In DNA, the CDR3 is TGTGCCAGCACCCAAGGGGCGGTGGCCTACGAGCAGTACTTC. Protein: CASTQGAVAYEQYF.

J is TRBJ2-7 and V is TRBV10-3, with a weak D call TRBD2 (5 bases). The CDR3 runs 12 residues. From germline, CDR1 is ENHRY and CDR2 SYGVKD. Trimming left V 8 bases short and J 0 bases short, with 8 bases between. In DNA, the CDR3 is TGTGCCATCGAGGGAAGCTCCTACGAGCAGTACTTC. Translating it yields CAIEGSSYEQYF.

V is TRBV7-2 and J is TRBJ1-5; 7 bases map to TRBD1. This CDR3 contains 15 residues. Germline V CDR1 and CDR2: SGHTA, FQGNSA. The V and J ends lost 3 bases and 7 bases, in that order; junction bases with no gene match: 9. CDR3 amino acids: CASSFGVQGRQPQHF. Written as DNA, the CDR3 is TGTGCCAGCAGCTTTGGTGTACAGGGGAGGCAGCCCCAGCATTTT.

This clone appeared once. V usage is TRBV10-3 and J usage is TRBJ1-1; unclear D gene. Germline lookup yields CDR1 ENHRY and CDR2 SYGVKD. The CDR3 is 13 amino acids. Trimming took 6 bases from V and 4 from J, leaving 12 bases between them. CDR3 DNA sequence: TGTGCCATCAGGTGGAGCGCGGCCACTGAAGCTTTCTTT. It translates to CAIRWSAATEAFF.

The J gene is TRBJ2-5, the V gene TRBV25-1; 10 bases are shared with TRBD2. There are 17 residues in the CDR3. Germline CDR1 MGHDK, CDR2 SYGVNS. The V gene end was trimmed by 1 base and the J gene end by 5 bases; junction bases not matched to a gene: 10. CDR3 loop: CASSEFGLAGVGETQYF. The CDR3 bases are TGTGCCAGCAGTGAATTTGGCCTAGCGGGAGTCGGGGAGACCCAGTACTTC.

The chain joins TRBV24-1 to TRBJ2-3; 11 bases map to TRBD2. The CDR3 spans 16 residues. V lost 4 bases, J lost 4 bases, and 6 bases stayed unmatched. Germline values: CDR1 KGHDR, CDR2 SFDVKD. As DNA, the CDR3 is TGTGCCACCAGTGACGCTAGCGGGAGGAGGCCAGATACGCAGTATTTT. Translation gives CATSDASGRRPDTQYF.

This clone was found a few times. This chain links TRBV2 with TRBJ2-7; 11 nucleotides agree with TRBD1. From germline, CDR1 is SNHLY and CDR2 FYNNEI. The CDR3 is 14 amino acids. The trim removed 4 bases at V and 2 bases at J, leaving 1 base unmatched. In DNA, the CDR3 is TGTGCCAGCAGTGTGGACAGGGGGCCCTACGAGCAGTACTTC. It yields the protein CASSVDRGPYEQYF.

This chain connects TRBV7-9 to TRBJ2-1; a weak D match, TRBD2 (6 bases). The CDR3 is 15 amino acids. CDR1 and CDR2 from the germline V gene are SEHNR and FQNEAQ (reference sequence). V lost 1 base and J lost 7, with 14 bases in between. The CDR3 bases are TGTGCCAGCAGCTTAGGGGTCTGGGGGAGGAATGAGCAGTTCTTC. It yields the protein CASSLGVWGRNEQFF.

The chain joins TRBV15 to TRBJ1-1; TRBD1 matches 7 bases. The V segment lost 6 bases and the J segment 4 bases; nucleotides outside the gene matches: 5. Germline V gene data show CDR1 as LNHNV and CDR2 as YYDKDF (reference sequence). This CDR3 region has 13 residues. CDR3 in amino acids: CATSPDRSTEAFF. In DNA form, the CDR3 reads TGTGCCACCAGTCCGGACAGGAGCACTGAAGCTTTCTTT.

V is TRBV19 and J is TRBJ2-1, with TRBD2 matching over 10 bases. The germline CDR1 and CDR2 sequences are LNHDA and SQIVND (reference sequence). The CDR3 is 17 residues long. The trim removed 5 bases at V and 4 bases at J, leaving 11 bases unmatched. CDR3: CASSDRLAGVLYNEQFF. CDR3 nucleotide sequence: TGTGCCAGTAGTGACCGTCTAGCGGGAGTTCTTTACAATGAGCAGTTCTTC. Full variable domain (outside the CDR3, taken from reference TRBV19 and TRBJ2-1): DGGITQSPKYLFRKEGQNVTLSCEQNLNHDAMYWYRQDPGQGLRLIYYSQIVNDFQKGDIAEGYSVSREKKESFPLTVTSAQKNPTAFYLCASSDRLAGVLYNEQFFGPGTRLTVL.

The chain recombines TRBV30 with TRBJ1-2; 10 bases align to TRBD1. Germline trimming cut 4 bases from V and 8 bases from J; bases unmatched to any gene: 7. The germline gives CDR1 GTSNPN, CDR2 SVGIG (reference sequence). The CDR3 is made up of 13 amino acids. The CDR3 spells CAWTPGQGIGYTF. CDR3 bases: TGTGCCTGGACACCGGGACAGGGGATCGGCTACACCTTC.

The chain has TRBV24-1 and TRBJ2-5; maybe TRBD2 (7 bases). The V gene lost 9 bases and the J gene lost 5 bases, with 18 bases spanning the gap. The CDR3 length is 14 residues. Germline V gene sequence: CDR1 KGHDR, CDR2 SFDVKD. This chain's CDR3 is CATSPRGARETQYF. CDR3 coding DNA: TGTGCCACCTCACCTCGGGGGGCGAGGGAGACCCAGTACTTC.

The V and J genes are TRBV18 and TRBJ2-7; D is ambiguous. Germline CDR1 KGHSH, CDR2 LQKENI. CDR3 size: 14 residues. V gave up 3 bases and J gave up 5 bases, with 14 bases separating them. The CDR3 is CASSPRSVGDEQYF. CDR3 DNA: TGTGCCAGCTCACCCCGGAGCGTCGGCGACGAGCAGTACTTC.

This chain uses TRBV28 with TRBJ2-5, with 16 positions matching TRBD2. V gave up 9 bases and J gave up 5 bases; unmatched junction bases: 6. The CDR3 length is 15 residues. Germline assignment: CDR1 MDHEN and CDR2 SYDVKM. The CDR3 loop is CASLGLAGGEETQYF. As DNA, the CDR3 is TGTGCCAGTTTGGGACTAGCGGGAGGGGAGGAGACCCAGTACTTC.

CDR3 residues: CAWGVQGGNSPLHF. CDR3 in DNA: TGTGCCTGGGGGGTCCAAGGGGGCAACTCACCCCTCCACTTT. This chain uses TRBV30 with TRBJ1-6; TRBD1 aligns across 7 bases. Germline assignment: CDR1 GTSNPN and CDR2 SVGIG (reference sequence). The V segment lost 5 bases and the J segment 10 bases; nucleotides outside the gene matches: 11. CDR3 size: 14 residues.

This clone occurred once. The chain joins TRBV24-1 to TRBJ2-6, with D tentatively TRBD1 (6 bases). Germline loops: CDR1 KGHDR, CDR2 SFDVKD. There are 17 residues in the CDR3. The V and J ends lost 3 bases and 4 bases respectively, with 15 bases between them. CDR3 DNA: TGTGCCACCAGTGATGCCATTGGACAGTCGGGGGCCAACGTCCTGACTTTC. This gives the protein CATSDAIGQSGANVLTF.